This entry lists 20 T cell receptor beta chains sequenced from one sample in a study of OX40 agonist ivuxolimab in advanced cancers. The protocol used for the library was the immunoSEQ multiplex PCR assay. TCRdb stores this immuneACCESS table with in-frame sequences only. Part of the clones is absent; in the studies checked, under half of the shortfall reflects unresolved V genes, and no reason is known for the rest. Here the sample has over 80,000 clones; about 93% occur a single time. Of the sample, 0.43% is held by the ten largest clones. This material consisted of CD4+ or CD8+ T cells sorted from blood, taken in a trial of the OX40 agonist ivuxolimab. These receptors all stem from an adult with an advanced solid tumor such as melanoma, head and neck, liver or kidney cancer.

The chain links TRBV18 to TRBJ1-2; D is undetermined. CDR3 length equals 13 residues. Germline CDR1 KGHSH, CDR2 LQKENI. V lost 2 bases and J lost 8, with 12 bases in between. CDR3 bases: TGTGCCAGCTCACCAGGGCAGGACGGAGGCTACACCTTC. It yields the protein CASSPGQDGGYTF.

The chain has TRBV9 and TRBJ2-2; TRBD2 matches 9 bases. This CDR3 comprises 15 residues. From germline, CDR1 is SGDLS and CDR2 YYNGEE. V trimming: 2 bases; J trimming: 5 bases; junction bases outside the gene matches: 4. CDR3 in amino acids: CASSVLAGETGELFF. The CDR3 coding sequence is TGTGCCAGCAGCGTTTTAGCGGGGGAAACCGGGGAGCTGTTTTTT.

V usage is TRBV4-3 and J usage is TRBJ1-2; D is perhaps TRBD1 (6 bases). The CDR3 has 14 residues. Trimming shortened V by 3 bases and J by 4 bases, and 12 bases separated the two germline ends. Germline CDR1 and CDR2: LGHNA and YSLEER. The CDR3 nucleotides are TGCGCCAGCAGCCAGCCTTGGGGGGCCTATGGCTACACCTTC. Amino acid sequence: CASSQPWGAYGYTF.

The V call is TRBV13, the J call TRBJ1-1, with D possibly being TRBD1 (6 bases). Germline CDR1 is PRHDT and CDR2 is FYEKMQ (reference sequence). The CDR3 spans 17 residues. The V gene lost 1 base and the J gene lost 1 base, with 16 bases spanning the gap. In nucleotides, the CDR3 is TGTGCCAGCAGCTTAGATGGGACGGACAGCCCGAACACTGAAGCTTTCTTT. Encoded protein: CASSLDGTDSPNTEAFF.

The CDR3 sequence is CATSTSGRGAGRDTQYF. DNA for the CDR3: TGTGCCACCTCGACTAGCGGGAGAGGGGCAGGGCGAGATACGCAGTATTTT. The chain links TRBV19 to TRBJ2-3; TRBD2 aligns across 12 bases. V was clipped by 10 bases and J by 5 bases; unmatched bases: 16. This CDR3 region has 17 residues. Germline-derived CDR1 and CDR2 are LNHDA and SQIVND (reference sequence). Full variable domain (remainder filled in from reference TRBV19 and TRBJ2-3): DGGITQSPKYLFRKEGQNVTLSCEQNLNHDAMYWYRQDPGQGLRLIYYSQIVNDFQKGDIAEGYSVSREKKESFPLTVTSAQKNPTAFYLCATSTSGRGAGRDTQYFGPGTRLTVL.

The V call is TRBV9, the J call TRBJ2-1; D remains ambiguous. V shed 0 bases and J shed 1 base, with 8 bases lying between them. The length of the CDR3 is 15 residues. The V gene's germline CDR1 is SGDLS and CDR2 YYNGEE. In DNA, the CDR3 is TGTGCCAGCAGCGTAGGGACGGTTTCCTACAATGAGCAGTTCTTC. This codes for CASSVGTVSYNEQFF.

This chain connects TRBV6-5 to TRBJ2-7; 9 bases fit TRBD1. The CDR3 has 15 amino acids. J was trimmed by 4 bases and V by 4 bases; bases with no gene match: 8. CDR1 is MNHEY and CDR2 is SVGAGI in the germline V gene. CDR3 region: CASSWSETGGYEQYF. Written as DNA, the CDR3 is TGTGCCAGCAGTTGGTCCGAGACAGGGGGTTACGAGCAGTACTTC.

The V call is TRBV2, the J call TRBJ1-2; D call uncertain. CDR1 SNHLY and CDR2 FYNNEI come from the germline V gene. V lost 5 bases and J lost 6, with 19 bases in between. This CDR3 has 15 residues. The CDR3 nucleotides read TGTGCCAGCAGTAGGAGACCTAGAGGAATGAATGGCTACACCTTC. Its protein is CASSRRPRGMNGYTF.

The chain joins TRBV6-5 to TRBJ1-6, with a possible D match to TRBD1 (6 bases). Germline V gene data show CDR1 as MNHEY and CDR2 as SVGAGI. This CDR3 has 13 residues. The ends were cut back, 4 bases at V and 10 bases at J, with 11 bases in the middle. CDR3 loop: CASSSTGNSPLHF. The CDR3 DNA reads as TGTGCCAGCAGTTCCACAGGGAACTCACCCCTCCACTTT.

The chain uses TRBV27 and TRBJ1-2, with D hard to call. This CDR3 region has 13 residues. The ends were cut back, 8 bases at V and 4 bases at J, with 14 bases in the middle. Germline lookup yields CDR1 MNHEY and CDR2 SMNVEV (reference sequence). The DNA for the CDR3 is TGTGCCAGCCGACCGAGTGCCTCCTATGGCTACACCTTC. This codes for CASRPSASYGYTF.

This clone was found once. CDR3 sequence reads: CASSSPKGQGAFINSPLHF. The CDR3 DNA sequence: TGTGCCAGCAGCTCCCCAAAAGGTCAGGGGGCGTTCATTAATTCACCCCTCCACTTT. The chain joins TRBV7-2 to TRBJ1-6; the match to TRBD1 covers 8 bases. Losses at the gene ends were 4 bases for V and 6 bases for J; bases not matched to a gene: 17. The CDR3 sequence is 19 residues long. Germline-derived CDR1 and CDR2 are SGHTA and FQGNSA.

J is TRBJ1-1 and V is TRBV28; the D is unclear. The germline gives CDR1 MDHEN, CDR2 SYDVKM. The CDR3 is 14 residues long. The ends were cut back, 5 bases at V and 1 base at J, with 11 bases in the middle. The DNA of the CDR3 is TGTGCCAGCAGTGAGGACTCAAAGAACACTGAAGCTTTCTTT. This encodes CASSEDSKNTEAFF.

This chain links TRBV10-3 with TRBJ1-1; no clear D gene. Trimming left V 4 bases short and J 1 base short, with 10 bases between. Germline V gene lookup returns CDR1 ENHRY and CDR2 SYGVKD. The CDR3 extends over 14 amino acids. The CDR3 DNA sequence: TGTGCCATCAGTGTAGAGCTAAGGAACACTGAAGCTTTCTTT. Translated, it gives CAISVELRNTEAFF.

The CDR3 coding sequence is TGTGCTAGTGGCAAGGGACGGGAGGGACAACGCCAAGAGACCCAGTACTTC. Residues: CASGKGREGQRQETQYF. V is TRBV12-5 and J is TRBJ2-5; TRBD2 matches at 8 bases. In germline, CDR1 is LGHNT, CDR2 FRNRAP. After removal of 6 bases from V and 1 base from J, the junction contained 13 bases not matched to a gene. This CDR3 contains 17 residues.

Only a few counts were recorded for this clone. Other nucleotide sequences in the sample specify the same CDR3. This chain connects TRBV6-6 to TRBJ1-1; no reliable D call. Germline CDR1 and CDR2: MNHNY and SVGAGI (reference sequence). The CDR3 has 13 amino acids. Trimming pared 0 bases from V and 1 base from J, leaving 3 bases between. In nucleotides, the CDR3 is TGTGCCAGCAGTTACTCTCAGAACACTGAAGCTTTCTTT. Its protein is CASSYSQNTEAFF.

The rearrangement links TRBV7-8 to TRBJ2-1; D call uncertain. From germline, CDR1 is SGHVS and CDR2 FQNEAQ. The CDR3 is 15 amino acids. V lost 4 bases to trimming and J lost 5 bases, with 15 bases between them. The chain's CDR3 is CASSSRRLVNNEQFF. The CDR3 region has the DNA TGTGCCAGCAGCTCCAGGCGGCTAGTCAACAATGAGCAGTTCTTC.

The chain is built from TRBV5-4 and TRBJ2-4, with D possibly TRBD2 on 6 matching bases. Trimming cost V 0 bases and J 1 base, with 14 bases left between them. The CDR3 runs to 17 residues. Germline CDR1 and CDR2: SGHNT and YYREEE (reference sequence). CDR3 nucleotides: TGTGCCAGCAGCTTGGAACTGGGGGGAGGCGCCAAAAACATTCAGTACTTC. Translating gives CASSLELGGGAKNIQYF.

The J gene is TRBJ2-3, the V gene TRBV13; TRBD2 matches 8 bases. The CDR3 has 17 residues. The germline CDR1 and CDR2 sequences are PRHDT and FYEKMQ (reference sequence). Trimming at V came to 5 bases and at J to 4 bases, leaving 14 bases not matched to a gene. CDR3 sequence reads: CASSQTTGTRRSDTQYF. For the CDR3, the DNA is TGTGCCAGCAGCCAAACTACCGGGACTAGAAGATCAGATACGCAGTATTTT.

The V call is TRBV5-4, the J call TRBJ1-3, with D perhaps TRBD1 (5 bases). V gave up 4 bases and J gave up 4 bases, with 21 bases separating them. This CDR3 spans 17 amino acids. Germline lookup yields CDR1 SGHNT and CDR2 YYREEE (reference sequence). CDR3 bases: TGTGCCAGCAGCGGACGGGACCGCCTTCGAGAGGGAAACACCATATATTTT. Amino acids: CASSGRDRLREGNTIYF.

This chain uses TRBV7-6 with TRBJ2-1; unclear D gene. Between the trimmed V and J ends, which lost 1 base and 4 bases, there was a span of 11 bases. Germline V lookup: CDR1 SGHVS, CDR2 FNYEAQ. CDR3 length equals 15 residues. CDR3 in amino acids: CASSLGPVGYNEQFF. The CDR3 coding sequence is TGTGCCAGCAGCTTAGGGCCTGTGGGATACAATGAGCAGTTCTTC.